What follows are 15 T cell receptor beta chains derived from one specimen sequenced in a study of cytomegalovirus exposure and HLA in healthy donors. Use of 60 Vbeta and 13 Jbeta primers characterized the PCR. Sequencing was performed with immunoSEQ multiplex PCR; in TCRdb, only in-frame clones are kept and a portion is missing. The data show about 72,000 clones, with 50% to 80% seen just once and 20% to 25% held by the top ten. The sample consisted of PBMCs. Every receptor here comes from a middle-aged man in good health and CMV-seropositive.

This chain links TRBV7-2 with TRBJ1-3; D gene uncertain. This CDR3 comprises 13 residues. Per the germline V gene, CDR1 is SGHTA and CDR2 is FQGNSA. The V and J ends lost 11 bases and 3 bases respectively, with 14 bases between them. The CDR3 DNA follows: TGTGCCTGGCAAGGAGGGTTTGGAAACACCATATATTTT. Translated: CAWQGGFGNTIYF.

The V call is TRBV13, the J call TRBJ2-7, with 8 bases identical to TRBD1. CDR3 length: 16 amino acids. Trimming at V came to 4 bases and at J to 2 bases, leaving 10 bases not matched to a gene. Germline values: CDR1 PRHDT, CDR2 FYEKMQ (reference sequence). The chain's CDR3 is CASSSPLTGATYEQYF. CDR3 nucleotide sequence: TGTGCCAGCAGCTCGCCCTTGACAGGGGCAACCTACGAGCAGTACTTC. Complete variable domain (other parts from reference TRBV13 and TRBJ2-7): AAGVIQSPRHLIKEKRETATLKCYPIPRHDTVYWYQQGPGQDPQFLISFYEKMQSDKGSIPDRFSAQQFSDYHSELNMSSLELGDSALYFCASSSPLTGATYEQYFGPGTRLTVT.

The chain is built from TRBV18 and TRBJ2-6, with 7 nucleotides matching TRBD1. Germline CDR1 reads KGHSH; CDR2 reads LQKENI. The CDR3 covers 17 residues. Trimming removed 3 bases from V and 2 bases from J; junction bases left unmatched: 7. This chain's CDR3 is CASSPQGDSTGANVLTF. In DNA, the CDR3 is TGTGCCAGCTCACCTCAGGGGGACAGCACTGGGGCCAACGTCCTGACTTTC.

This clone was observed a few times. The CDR3 DNA follows: TGTGCCAGCAGCCTACAGGCGATCTACTACGAGCAGTACTTC. This codes for CASSLQAIYYEQYF. This chain joins TRBV5-6 and TRBJ2-7; a weak D match, TRBD1 (5 bases). The ends were cut back, 4 bases at V and 3 bases at J, with 14 bases in the middle. Germline lookup yields CDR1 SGHDT and CDR2 YYEEEE. This CDR3 has 14 amino acids. Full variable domain (rest looked up from reference TRBV5-6 and TRBJ2-7): DAGVTQSPTHLIKTRGQQVTLRCSPKSGHDTVSWYQQALGQGPQFIFQYYEEEERQRGNFPDRFSGHQFPNYSSELNVNALLLGDSALYLCASSLQAIYYEQYFGPGTRLTVT.

The chain employs TRBV4-2 and TRBJ2-7; the D gene is possibly TRBD2 (7 bases). Deletions cut 1 base from V and 0 bases from J, with 16 bases between. Germline V gene sequence: CDR1 LGHNA, CDR2 YNFKEQ. The CDR3 extends over 17 amino acids. The CDR3 reads CASSQASGGGLSYEQYF. The CDR3, as DNA: TGTGCCAGCAGCCAAGCGAGCGGCGGGGGCCTCTCCTACGAGCAGTACTTC.

As concerns this clone: Other DNA variants within this sample encode the same CDR3. CDR3 bases: TGTGCCAGCAGTGAAGGACAGACGCGTCAGCCCCAGCATTTT. Protein sequence: CASSEGQTRQPQHF. This sequence joins TRBV6-1 and TRBJ1-5; D is perhaps TRBD1 (5 bases). The length of the CDR3 is 14 residues. CDR1 and CDR2 from the germline V gene are MNHNS and SASEGT. V lost 1 base and J lost 6, with 10 bases in between.

This clone was recorded a few times. The rearrangement links TRBV27 to TRBJ2-7, with 7 bases that match TRBD1. Germline V gives CDR1 MNHEY, CDR2 SMNVEV (reference sequence). J was trimmed by 3 bases and V by 3 bases; bases with no gene match: 2. This CDR3 comprises 13 residues. This chain's CDR3 is CASSFGTDYEQYF. The CDR3 DNA reads TGTGCCAGCAGTTTCGGGACAGACTACGAGCAGTACTTC.

In its sample, this clone was seen a few times. The chain has TRBV6-5 and TRBJ2-5; tentatively, D is TRBD1 (6 bases). TRBJ2-7 matches the DNA end more closely, so the J call is doubtful. The CDR3 is made up of 15 amino acids. CDR1 MNHEY and CDR2 SVGAGI come from the germline V gene. The CDR3 loop is CASKLRGRGTYEQYF. In nucleotides, the CDR3 is TGTGCCTCCAAACTGAGGGGCAGGGGAACCTACGAGCAGTACTTC.

In this sample, this clone turned up a few times. The V call is TRBV23-1, the J call TRBJ1-5; TRBD1 is a possible D gene (5 bases). TRBV23-1 is an ORF, and what it does is uncertain. The V end was cut by 11 bases, the J end by 2 bases, with 13 bases between. The CDR3 covers 13 residues. The CDR3 DNA sequence: TGCGCCCGGGGGGAGAATGGCAATCAGCCCCAGCATTTT. It is translated as CARGENGNQPQHF.

This clone was counted a single time. At one end, the junction sequence differs from germline, possibly due to a read error. The rearrangement links TRBV7-7 to TRBJ2-7; 7 bases match TRBD1. This CDR3 is built from 13 residues. CDR1 and CDR2 (germline): SSHAT, FNYEAQ (reference sequence). CDR3 protein: CASSPGQLGEQYF. CDR3 DNA sequence: TGTGCTAGCAGCCCGGGACAGCTCGGCGAGCAGTACTTC.

The V and J genes are TRBV6-5 and TRBJ2-2; D not resolved. Trimming removed 6 bases at V and 1 base at J, with 12 bases between. CDR3 length: 15 residues. Per germline, CDR1 MNHEY and CDR2 SVGAGI. The CDR3 nucleotides are TGTGCCAGCAGCCCTGGTAGCCTGAACACCGGGGAGCTGTTTTTT. Translation gives CASSPGSLNTGELFF.

The chain recombines TRBV4-2 with TRBJ1-3; 11 bases fit TRBD1. Germline values: CDR1 LGHNA, CDR2 YNFKEQ. V lost 4 bases, J lost 4 bases, and 3 bases stayed unmatched. The CDR3 totals 15 residues. The CDR3 DNA reads as TGTGCCAGCAGCCCGGGACAGGGGGAAGGAAACACCATATATTTT. Translation: CASSPGQGEGNTIYF.

The V and J genes are TRBV5-1 and TRBJ2-4; TRBD1 matches at 8 bases. The CDR3 length is 14 residues. J was trimmed by 11 bases and V by 0 bases; bases with no gene match: 7. Germline assignment: CDR1 SGHRS and CDR2 YFSETQ. The CDR3 loop reads CASSLEGQGLVQYF. The CDR3 DNA reads TGCGCCAGCAGCTTGGAAGGACAGGGTTTAGTTCAGTACTTC.

The chain recombines TRBV5-1 with TRBJ2-7, with TRBD1 matching 7 bases. V was clipped by 2 bases and J by 2 bases; unmatched bases: 19. The CDR3 is made up of 19 amino acids. Germline loops: CDR1 SGHRS, CDR2 YFSETQ. Here the CDR3 reads CASSFTYSGSPGTAYEQYF. The CDR3 DNA is TGCGCCAGCAGCTTCACGTACTCGGGGAGCCCCGGGACAGCCTACGAGCAGTACTTC.

This clone has just one count. CDR3 amino acids: CASSFGTGQETQYF. CDR3 nucleotide sequence: TGTGCCAGCAGTTTCGGGACAGGACAAGAGACCCAGTACTTC. The chain combines TRBV27 with TRBJ2-5; 8 bases fit TRBD1. The germline gives CDR1 MNHEY, CDR2 SMNVEV (reference sequence). CDR3 length: 14 residues. The V and J ends lost 3 bases and 2 bases, in that order; junction bases with no gene match: 2.